The 31 T cell receptor beta chains listed next were all sequenced from one sample in a study of radiotherapy plus CTLA-4 blockade in lung cancer. The table came from immunoSEQ multiplex PCR; TCRdb's copy has only in-frame clones and leaves some out. The top ten hold about 4.2% of the sample, which has just over 60,000 clones, approximately 75% seen once. The sample consisted of peripheral blood, taken from a patient treated with radiotherapy plus ipilimumab. These receptors were taken from a human donor with non-small cell lung cancer who had a complete response to radiotherapy plus ipilimumab.

This clone was detected a few times. The chain joins TRBV4-1 to TRBJ1-2; D is ambiguous. This CDR3 is 13 amino acids long. Trimming cost V 1 base and J 8 bases, with 11 bases left between them. The germline V gene encodes CDR1 MGHRA and CDR2 YSYEKL. CDR3 residues: CASSQGPSRGYTF. In DNA form, the CDR3 reads TGCGCCAGCAGCCAAGGTCCGAGTCGGGGCTACACCTTC.

The chain carries TRBV18 and TRBJ2-3; D ambiguous. Deletions cut 6 bases from V and 4 bases from J, with 11 bases between. Germline lookup yields CDR1 KGHSH and CDR2 LQKENI. The CDR3 loop spans 13 amino acids. The CDR3 coding sequence is TGTGCCAGCTCCCCTTCGATCGCAGATACGCAGTATTTT. The encoded protein is CASSPSIADTQYF. The full variable domain, rest sourced from reference TRBV18 and TRBJ2-3, is NAGVMQNPRHLVRRRGQEARLRCSPMKGHSHVYWYRQLPEEGLKFMVYLQKENIIDESGMPKERFSAEFPKEGPSILRIQQVVRGDSAAYFCASSPSIADTQYFGPGTRLTVL.

This chain links TRBV6-6 with TRBJ1-2; 7 positions agree with TRBD1. Germline values: CDR1 MNHNY, CDR2 SVGAGI (reference sequence). The CDR3 spans 11 residues. With V trimmed by 5 bases and J by 8 bases, 2 bases remained unmatched. The CDR3 spells CASSTGAGYTF. Written as DNA, the CDR3 is TGTGCCAGCAGTACAGGGGCGGGCTACACCTTC.

The V call is TRBV7-6, the J call TRBJ2-1; 10 positions match TRBD2. This CDR3 spans 16 amino acids. Germline trimming cut 6 bases from V and 4 bases from J; bases unmatched to any gene: 9. Per the germline V gene, CDR1 is SGHVS and CDR2 is FNYEAQ. The CDR3 protein is CASSSSGGAIYNEQFF. CDR3 nucleotide sequence: TGTGCCAGCAGTTCAAGCGGGGGGGCCATTTACAATGAGCAGTTCTTC.

The chain is built from TRBV6-6 and TRBJ1-1; 9 bases map to TRBD1. Germline values: CDR1 MNHNY, CDR2 SVGAGI (reference sequence). The CDR3 runs to 16 residues. V was pared by 2 bases and J by 4 bases, with 8 bases of the junction left unmatched. The CDR3 sequence: CASSYRDRAYSTEAFF. CDR3 nucleotides: TGTGCCAGCAGTTACAGGGACAGGGCATATAGCACTGAAGCTTTCTTT.

The chain is built from TRBV27 and TRBJ1-5; no clear D. The CDR3 has 14 amino acids. From germline, CDR1 is MNHEY and CDR2 SMNVEV (reference sequence). Trimming stripped 4 bases from V and 5 bases from J, with 12 bases between. CDR3 in amino acids: CASSSGLDYQPQHF. CDR3 DNA sequence: TGTGCCAGCAGTTCCGGACTGGATTATCAGCCCCAGCATTTT.

The genes are TRBV9 and TRBJ2-1; the D is unclear. V shed 0 bases and J shed 1 base, with 8 bases lying between them. This CDR3 comprises 15 residues. Germline CDR1 and CDR2: SGDLS and YYNGEE. The CDR3 spells CASSVGFGSYNEQFF. The CDR3, as DNA: TGTGCCAGCAGCGTAGGGTTTGGATCCTACAATGAGCAGTTCTTC.

V is TRBV2 and J is TRBJ1-4; D not certain. Looked up from germline, CDR1 is SNHLY and CDR2 is FYNNEI. Trimming shortened V by 2 bases and J by 4 bases, and 11 bases separated the two germline ends. This CDR3 is built from 15 residues. CDR3 amino acids: CASSERGGFNEKLFF. The CDR3 DNA reads as TGTGCCAGCAGTGAAAGAGGCGGTTTTAATGAAAAACTGTTTTTT.

This clone appeared a few times. V and J are TRBV5-8 and TRBJ2-5; perhaps TRBD1 as D (6 bases). CDR3 length equals 14 residues. The germline V and J ends were trimmed by 3 bases and 1 base, with 10 bases remaining between them. Germline assignment: CDR1 SGHTS and CDR2 YDEGEE. The CDR3 loop reads CASSSTGSQETQYF. The CDR3 nucleotides are TGTGCCAGCAGCTCCACAGGGAGCCAAGAGACCCAGTACTTC.

This chain uses TRBV5-1 with TRBJ1-2; D unclear. Germline V gene lookup returns CDR1 SGHRS and CDR2 YFSETQ. CDR3 length: 15 residues. V lost 0 bases and J lost 4, with 13 bases in between. The CDR3 DNA is TGCGCCAGCAGCTTGGATGGGGAACGTGGCTATGGCTACACCTTC. It codes for CASSLDGERGYGYTF. Complete variable domain (other parts from reference TRBV5-1 and TRBJ1-2): KAGVTQTPRYLIKTRGQQVTLSCSPISGHRSVSWYQQTPGQGLQFLFEYFSETQRNKGNFPGRFSGRQFSNSRSEMNVSTLELGDSALYLCASSLDGERGYGYTFGSGTRLTVV.

This chain uses TRBV11-3 with TRBJ2-7; 8 bases match TRBD1. Germline V gene data show CDR1 as SGHNT and CDR2 as YENEEA. V dropped 5 bases and J dropped 5; count of bases not matched to a gene: 5. CDR3 length equals 13 residues. The CDR3 nucleotides are TGTGCCAGCAGCGACAGGGGTCGACACGAGCAGTACTTC. Its protein product is CASSDRGRHEQYF.

The table lists this clone with a count of one. The CDR3 DNA reads TGTGCCAGCAGTGACCCGGGACACGAAAATACGCAGTATTTT. It codes for CASSDPGHENTQYF. The chain has TRBV25-1 and TRBJ2-3, with TRBD1 as a possible D gene (6 bases). Deletions cut 3 bases from V and 7 bases from J, with 14 bases between. The CDR3 has 14 amino acids. From germline, CDR1 is MGHDK and CDR2 SYGVNS.

V and J are TRBV7-9 and TRBJ1-1, with a weak D call TRBD1 (5 bases). Germline CDR1 reads SEHNR; CDR2 reads FQNEAQ (reference sequence). This CDR3 has 15 amino acids. Deletions cut 5 bases from V and 5 bases from J, with 18 bases between. The CDR3 DNA sequence: TGTGCCAGCAGCAAGGGACGGCTTCAAGGGACTGAAGCTTTCTTT. Translation: CASSKGRLQGTEAFF.

This chain joins TRBV7-2 and TRBJ1-2; 7 nucleotides align to TRBD1. The CDR3 extends over 14 amino acids. Losses at the gene ends were 1 base for V and 2 bases for J; bases not matched to a gene: 1. Germline values: CDR1 SGHTA, CDR2 FQGNSA. For the CDR3, the DNA is TGTGCCAGCAGCTTAGAGACAGGGAACTATGGCTACACCTTC. Translated, it gives CASSLETGNYGYTF.

The chain has TRBV4-1 and TRBJ2-1; a possible D gene is TRBD1 (5 bases). The length of the CDR3 is 17 residues. The V and J ends lost 2 bases and 2 bases respectively, with 16 bases between them. Germline values: CDR1 MGHRA, CDR2 YSYEKL. CDR3 nucleotide sequence: TGCGCCAGCAGCCAACCTCGGCGGAAGGGGCCCTACAATGAGCAGTTCTTC. Residues: CASSQPRRKGPYNEQFF.

The rearrangement links TRBV5-1 to TRBJ1-5; D gene uncertain. Trimming stripped 0 bases from V and 3 bases from J, with 4 bases between. This CDR3 contains 13 residues. CDR1 is SGHRS and CDR2 is YFSETQ in the germline V gene. The CDR3 DNA sequence: TGCGCCAGCAGCTTGGACATCAATCAGCCCCAGCATTTT. This encodes CASSLDINQPQHF. The full variable domain, with the rest looked up from reference TRBV5-1 and TRBJ1-5, is KAGVTQTPRYLIKTRGQQVTLSCSPISGHRSVSWYQQTPGQGLQFLFEYFSETQRNKGNFPGRFSGRQFSNSRSEMNVSTLELGDSALYLCASSLDINQPQHFGDGTRLSIL.

The chain recombines TRBV7-9 with TRBJ2-6; no definite D call. The CDR3 extends over 14 amino acids. Germline-derived CDR1 and CDR2 are SEHNR and FQNEAQ (reference sequence). Trimming removed 2 bases from V and 0 bases from J, with 2 bases in between. The CDR3 sequence is CASSLSSGANVLTF. The DNA of the CDR3 is TGTGCCAGCAGCTTAAGCTCTGGGGCCAACGTCCTGACTTTC.

The chain carries TRBV19 and TRBJ1-1; D gene unclear. The CDR3 totals 11 residues. Germline CDR1 and CDR2: LNHDA and SQIVND (reference sequence). The germline V and J ends were trimmed by 5 bases and 1 base, with 2 bases remaining between them. The CDR3 loop reads CASSWNTEAFF. The CDR3 region has the DNA TGTGCCAGTAGTTGGAACACTGAAGCTTTCTTT. The full variable domain, with the rest looked up from reference TRBV19 and TRBJ1-1, is DGGITQSPKYLFRKEGQNVTLSCEQNLNHDAMYWYRQDPGQGLRLIYYSQIVNDFQKGDIAEGYSVSREKKESFPLTVTSAQKNPTAFYLCASSWNTEAFFGQGTRLTVV.

J is TRBJ1-5 and V is TRBV5-4; TRBD1 aligns across 9 bases. Losses at the gene ends were 0 bases for V and 0 bases for J; bases not matched to a gene: 4. This CDR3 region has 17 residues. CDR1 is SGHNT, CDR2 YYREEE, per germline (reference sequence). The CDR3 reads CASSLAGTGNSNQPQHF. The CDR3 DNA follows: TGTGCCAGCAGCTTGGCCGGGACAGGGAATAGCAATCAGCCCCAGCATTTT. The full variable domain, with the rest looked up from reference TRBV5-4 and TRBJ1-5, is ETGVTQSPTHLIKTRGQQVTLRCSSQSGHNTVSWYQQALGQGPQFIFQYYREEENGRGNFPPRFSGLQFPNYSSELNVNALELDDSALYLCASSLAGTGNSNQPQHFGDGTRLSIL.

The chain links TRBV20-1 to TRBJ2-3; 8 bases agree with TRBD1. Germline assignment: CDR1 DFQATT and CDR2 SNEGSKA (reference sequence). The CDR3 is 11 amino acids. With 4 bases clipped from V and 9 bases from J, the junction kept 3 bases outside the gene matches. The CDR3: CSATRQGTQYF. In DNA, the CDR3 is TGCAGTGCTACAAGACAGGGGACGCAGTATTTT.

CDR3 nucleotide sequence: TGTGCCAGCTCACCCGCCAGGGTGTCCAAAAACATTCAGTACTTC. Residues: CASSPARVSKNIQYF. The gene calls are TRBV18 and TRBJ2-4; perhaps TRBD1 as D (5 bases). Germline CDR1 KGHSH, CDR2 LQKENI. This CDR3 region has 15 residues. V dropped 3 bases and J dropped 2 bases, with 11 bases sitting between them.

The gene calls are TRBV5-1 and TRBJ1-2; D gene unclear. CDR1 SGHRS and CDR2 YFSETQ come from the germline V gene. The CDR3 is 13 residues long. V lost 0 bases and J lost 8, with 11 bases in between. The CDR3: CASSLGGIEGYTF. CDR3 sequence (DNA): TGCGCCAGCAGCTTGGGAGGGATCGAGGGCTACACCTTC. Based on the CDR3 plus reference TRBV5-1 and TRBJ1-2, the full variable domain is KAGVTQTPRYLIKTRGQQVTLSCSPISGHRSVSWYQQTPGQGLQFLFEYFSETQRNKGNFPGRFSGRQFSNSRSEMNVSTLELGDSALYLCASSLGGIEGYTFGSGTRLTVV.

V and J are TRBV6-6 and TRBJ1-4; TRBD1 agrees at 8 bases. Trimming cost V 5 bases and J 8 bases; bases outside gene matches: 10. From germline, CDR1 is MNHNY and CDR2 SVGAGI (reference sequence). This CDR3 is 15 amino acids long. The CDR3 sequence: CASSQPDRGNEKLFF. The CDR3 DNA is TGTGCCAGCAGTCAACCAGACAGGGGAAACGAAAAACTGTTTTTT.

The CDR3 sequence: CASGLRGGDNSPLHF. The CDR3 DNA is TGTGCTAGTGGTTTGAGAGGGGGTGATAATTCACCCCTCCACTTT. The J gene is TRBJ1-6, the V gene TRBV12-5; D is possibly TRBD1 (6 bases). The CDR3 runs 15 residues. The germline V gene has CDR1 LGHNT and CDR2 FRNRAP. V was shortened by 2 bases and J by 5 bases, with 10 bases between the two germline ends.

This clone was observed once. DNA for the CDR3: TGTGCCAGCAGTTTATCGGCAGGGGGCACAGATACGCAGTATTTT. Protein product: CASSLSAGGTDTQYF. The chain has TRBV27 and TRBJ2-3; a possible D gene is TRBD1 (6 bases). The CDR3 contains 15 residues. V gave up 0 bases and J gave up 1 base, with 8 bases separating them. Germline V gene data show CDR1 as MNHEY and CDR2 as SMNVEV (reference sequence).

The chain uses TRBV5-6 and TRBJ1-5; D not certain. From germline, CDR1 is SGHDT and CDR2 YYEEEE. V lost 1 base and J 10 bases, leaving 15 bases between the germline ends. The CDR3 runs to 14 residues. In DNA form, the CDR3 reads TGTGCCAGCAGCTTGTTTGGCAGCCGGCAACCCCAGCATTTT. This translates into CASSLFGSRQPQHF. The full variable domain, in which reference TRBV5-6 and TRBJ1-5 provide the parts outside the CDR3, is DAGVTQSPTHLIKTRGQQVTLRCSPKSGHDTVSWYQQALGQGPQFIFQYYEEEERQRGNFPDRFSGHQFPNYSSELNVNALLLGDSALYLCASSLFGSRQPQHFGDGTRLSIL.

The J gene is TRBJ2-1, the V gene TRBV2; tentative D call: TRBD2 (6 bases). In germline, CDR1 is SNHLY, CDR2 FYNNEI. V lost 7 bases and J 9 bases, leaving 19 bases between the germline ends. There are 14 residues in the CDR3. CDR3 residues: CASNLDGGKGEQFF. Written as DNA, the CDR3 is TGTGCCAGCAATCTAGATGGGGGGAAGGGTGAGCAGTTCTTC.

About this clone: The germline gene is not matched at one end of the junction; a read error may be the cause. CDR3 sequence reads: CASSSGGGPNVLTF. The CDR3 nucleotides read TGTGCCAGCAGCTCGGGGGGTGGGCCCAACGTCCTGACTTTC. The chain uses TRBV11-2 and TRBJ2-6; 7 bases agree with TRBD2. There are 14 residues in the CDR3. Germline V gene sequence: CDR1 SGHAT, CDR2 FQNNGV.

As for this clone: The same CDR3 also results from other DNA sequences found in this sample. The chain has TRBV30 and TRBJ1-6, with no clear D. The germline V gene has CDR1 GTSNPN and CDR2 SVGIG (reference sequence). The V end was cut by 4 bases, the J end by 0 bases, with 7 bases between. CDR3 length equals 14 residues. The CDR3 protein is CAWKPSSYNSPLHF. The CDR3 DNA reads as TGTGCCTGGAAACCCAGCTCCTATAATTCACCCCTCCACTTT.

V usage is TRBV28 and J usage is TRBJ2-7; 7 positions match TRBD1. Germline V lookup: CDR1 MDHEN, CDR2 SYDVKM. V trimming: 2 bases; J trimming: 7 bases; junction bases outside the gene matches: 5. There are 13 residues in the CDR3. The CDR3 reads CASSLGQGVEQYV. For the CDR3, the DNA is TGTGCCAGCAGTTTAGGGCAGGGGGTTGAGCAGTACGTC.

V and J are TRBV19 and TRBJ1-1; maybe TRBD1 (5 bases). V was pared by 1 base and J by 11 bases, with 32 bases between. Germline V gene data show CDR1 as LNHDA and CDR2 as SQIVND (reference sequence). This CDR3 has 19 amino acids. The CDR3 here is CASSIGGPGFPRKYMKAFF. For the CDR3, the DNA is TGTGCCAGTAGTATAGGGGGCCCCGGGTTCCCCCGAAAATATATGAAGGCTTTCTTT.